This T cell receptor beta chain is from a study of blood T cell repertoires in COVID-19. Across the whole study: T cells, B-cell-depleted T cells, or PBMCs supplied cDNA or gDNA.

Authors' methods: Scientists estimated how many nucleated cells there were by amplifying reference gene primers. Here immunoSEQ multiplex PCR was the method, and the copy in TCRdb shows in-frame clones only, minus some. The D gene and trimming were derived from the DNA, and the V and J assignments and clone size from that table. The table lists some 48,000 clones, 90% of them singletons. The CDR3 consists of 15 residues. V lost 6 bases and J lost 2; bases outside the gene matches: 4. Germline V gene sequence: CDR1 LNHDA, CDR2 SQIVND (reference sequence). The sample taken for sequencing was peripheral blood. The rearrangement uses TRBV19 and TRBJ2-7, with 13 bases that match TRBD2. The clonotype comes from a man aged 70-80 years with active COVID-19. Written as DNA, the CDR3 is TGTGCCAGTAGACCCGGGACTAGCGGGACCTACGAGCAGTACTTC. It specifies CASRPGTSGTYEQYF.